The 21 T cell receptor beta chains reported below all come from one sample, sequenced in a study of spatial heterogeneity in lung cancer. Study observations and caveats: The study found that expanded intratumoral alpha and beta TCR counts tracked tumor mutation counts.

No antigen has been identified for these receptors. In TCRdb, the 5' RACE reads were re-called with MiXCR into one record per CDR3 protein. The sample has some 21,000 distinct CDR3 sequences; around 6.6% are singletons. Time point given: sample taken at primary tumor resection. Specimen: lung tumor tissue, collected at surgery. The receptors were sampled from a male donor with early-stage non-small cell lung cancer.

This clonotype was observed many times. The CDR3 here is CASSLSLSSAGNEKLFF. As DNA, the CDR3 is TGTGCCAGCAGCTTAAGTTTAAGTTCGGCAGGGAATGAAAAACTGTTTTTT. The chain employs TRBV7-2 and TRBJ1-4; D is possibly TRBD1 (5 bases). The CDR3 loop spans 17 amino acids. V was shortened by 2 bases and J by 5 bases, with 18 bases between the two germline ends. In germline, CDR1 is SGHTA, CDR2 FQGNSA.

The chain carries TRBV28 and TRBJ1-4; TRBD1 matches 8 bases. CDR3 length: 15 residues. Germline CDR1 MDHEN, CDR2 SYDVKM. The ends lost 6 bases at V and 6 bases at J; junction bases unmatched: 9. CDR3 DNA: TGTGCCAGCAGCCAACAGGGGGGAGAGTATGAAAAACTGTTTTTT. This codes for CASSQQGGEYEKLFF.

The chain joins TRBV20-1 to TRBJ2-3; 10 nucleotides align to TRBD1. Trimming cost V 5 bases and J 3 bases; bases outside gene matches: 8. The CDR3 totals 15 residues. The germline CDR1 and CDR2 sequences are DFQATT and SNEGSKA (reference sequence). CDR3 in amino acids: CSAPLMGQGTDTQYF. In DNA, the CDR3 is TGCAGTGCTCCTCTTATGGGACAGGGGACAGATACGCAGTATTTT.

This clonotype was seen repeatedly, ten times or more. This chain links TRBV11-1 with TRBJ2-7; 9 bases agree with TRBD1. CDR1 and CDR2 from the germline V gene are SGHAT and FQDESV (reference sequence). V was clipped by 6 bases and J by 5 bases; unmatched bases: 8. The CDR3 totals 14 residues. The CDR3 nucleotides are TGTGCCAGCAGTTACCGGGACAGGGTAAACGAGCAGTACTTC. This gives the protein CASSYRDRVNEQYF.

This clonotype was seen ten or more times. The rearrangement joins TRBV18 to TRBJ2-1; D may match TRBD1 or TRBD2 (5 bases each). The CDR3 loop spans 13 amino acids. Trimming removed 0 bases at V and 10 bases at J, with 10 bases between. Germline-derived CDR1 and CDR2 are KGHSH and LQKENI. CDR3 in amino acids: CASSPPTWDEQFF. The CDR3 nucleotides are TGTGCCAGCTCACCACCTACGTGGGACGAGCAGTTCTTC.

This clonotype occurred many times. CDR3 residues: CASSGTGVYSPLHF. In DNA, the CDR3 is TGTGCCAGCAGCGGGACAGGTGTTTATTCACCCCTCCACTTT. The J gene is TRBJ1-6, the V gene TRBV3-1; 8 bases align to TRBD1. CDR1 and CDR2 (germline): LGHDT, YNNKEL (reference sequence). The CDR3 is 14 residues long. V lost 5 bases to trimming and J lost 8 bases; unmatched junction nucleotides: 5.

This clonotype was counted many times. The V and J genes are TRBV7-8 and TRBJ1-1; tentative D call: TRBD1 (5 bases). V was trimmed by 7 bases and J by 2 bases, leaving 38 bases between them. The CDR3 length is 22 residues. Per germline, CDR1 SGHVS and CDR2 FQNEAQ. The CDR3 sequence: CASKMFGSTLHPNRRVNTEAFF. CDR3 DNA sequence: TGTGCCAGCAAAATGTTTGGTTCCACTCTCCACCCAAACAGGCGGGTCAACACTGAAGCTTTCTTT.

In this sample, this clonotype turned up many times. The chain uses TRBV11-2 and TRBJ2-1; D possibly uses TRBD1 or TRBD2 (5 bases each). Germline V gene sequence: CDR1 SGHAT, CDR2 FQNNGV. V gave up 0 bases and J gave up 5 bases, with 14 bases separating them. The CDR3 is 16 residues long. CDR3 sequence (DNA): TGTGCCAGCAGCTTAGAGGCGCTTCGGGGACACAATGAGCAGTTCTTC. Protein product: CASSLEALRGHNEQFF.

In its sample, this clonotype was seen many times. The chain has TRBV28 and TRBJ2-1; D might be TRBD1 (6 bases). This CDR3 region has 15 residues. Trimming removed 1 base at V and 9 bases at J, with 16 bases between. CDR1 is MDHEN, CDR2 SYDVKM, per germline. This CDR3 is CASSLYRQDQGEQFF. DNA of the CDR3: TGTGCCAGCAGTTTATACCGACAGGATCAAGGTGAGCAGTTCTTC.

This clonotype appeared many times. The rearrangement links TRBV20-1 to TRBJ1-4, with TRBD1 matching over 9 bases. This CDR3 has 13 residues. V trimming: 3 bases; J trimming: 8 bases; junction bases outside the gene matches: 4. CDR1 is DFQATT and CDR2 is SNEGSKA in the germline V gene (reference sequence). CDR3 sequence: CSARGTGFEKLFF. CDR3 DNA: TGCAGTGCTAGGGGGACAGGGTTCGAAAAACTGTTTTTT.

Many counts were recorded for this clonotype. The J gene is TRBJ2-3, the V gene TRBV27; tentatively, D is TRBD1 or TRBD2 (5 bases each). The germline V gene has CDR1 MNHEY and CDR2 SMNVEV (reference sequence). The CDR3 extends over 15 amino acids. Trimming took 3 bases from V and 1 from J, leaving 11 bases between them. The CDR3 region has the DNA TGTGCCAGCAGTTTCCGGGGCTATGGCACAGATACGCAGTATTTT. It translates to CASSFRGYGTDTQYF.

This clonotype has a count of ten or more. V gene TRBV5-1 combines with J gene TRBJ2-5; 7 positions agree with TRBD1. The CDR3 consists of 14 residues. In germline, CDR1 is SGHRS, CDR2 YFSETQ. The V and J ends lost 0 bases and 1 base, in that order; junction bases with no gene match: 0. The chain's CDR3 is CASSLGQGQETQYF. CDR3 coding DNA: TGCGCCAGCAGCTTGGGACAGGGCCAAGAGACCCAGTACTTC.

The chain is built from TRBV7-2 and TRBJ1-5; 8 positions agree with TRBD1. Trimming at V came to 5 bases and at J to 5 bases, leaving 8 bases not matched to a gene. Germline CDR1 and CDR2: SGHTA and FQGNSA. CDR3 length: 15 residues. The CDR3 loop is CASSPPGQVYQPQHF. The CDR3 DNA follows: TGTGCCAGCAGCCCTCCGGGACAGGTTTATCAGCCCCAGCATTTT. Based on the CDR3 plus reference TRBV7-2 and TRBJ1-5, the full variable domain is GAGVSQSPSNKVTEKGKDVELRCDPISGHTALYWYRQSLGQGLEFLIYFQGNSAPDKSGLPSDRFSAERTGGSVSTLTIQRTQQEDSAVYLCASSPPGQVYQPQHFGDGTRLSIL.

For this clonotype: This may be a read error, as it is one base from a much larger clone. Since the CDR3 does not end with the conserved phenylalanine or tryptophan, this likely comes from a read error. This sequence joins TRBV18 and TRBJ2-5, with 7 bases matching TRBD1. This CDR3 is 14 amino acids long. The germline gives CDR1 KGHSH, CDR2 LQKENI. After removal of 5 bases from V and 0 bases from J, the junction contained 3 bases not matched to a gene. The CDR3 sequence: CASSDRADQETQYI. The CDR3 nucleotides read TGTGCCAGCTCAGACAGGGCCGACCAAGAGACCCAGTACATC.

The CDR3 loop is CASSLGVKTGELFF. The CDR3 DNA sequence: TGTGCCAGCAGCTTAGGGGTGAAGACCGGGGAGCTGTTTTTT. The gene calls are TRBV7-3 and TRBJ2-2, with unresolved D. This CDR3 is built from 14 residues. V lost 2 bases and J lost 5, with 9 bases in between. Germline CDR1 and CDR2: SGHTA and FQGTGA.

This clonotype has only a few counts. V is TRBV5-1 and J is TRBJ2-1, with 7 bases that match TRBD2. The germline V gene has CDR1 SGHRS and CDR2 YFSETQ. V shed 2 bases and J 4 bases; nucleotides not matched to a gene: 9. The CDR3 runs to 16 residues. The DNA for the CDR3 is TGCGCCAGCAGCTTAAACGGGAGGAAGGAGTACAATGAGCAGTTCTTC. Translating it yields CASSLNGRKEYNEQFF.

In this sample, this clonotype turned up many times. CDR3 DNA: TGTGCCAGCAGCGCAACTAGCGCTAGGACAGATACGCAGTATTTT. Translating it yields CASSATSARTDTQYF. This rearrangement joins TRBV7-2 to TRBJ2-3, with TRBD2 matching over 7 bases. Per germline, CDR1 SGHTA and CDR2 FQGNSA. This CDR3 has 15 residues. V trimming: 5 bases; J trimming: 3 bases; junction bases outside the gene matches: 8.

This clonotype appeared many times. This sequence joins TRBV7-3 and TRBJ2-3; 10 bases align to TRBD2. The CDR3 consists of 16 residues. Germline V gives CDR1 SGHTA, CDR2 FQGTGA. V lost 2 bases and J lost 5; bases outside the gene matches: 7. CDR3 DNA: TGTGCCAGCAGCTTATCCCCAGCGGGGGGGCTAGATACGCAGTATTTT. Translated, it gives CASSLSPAGGLDTQYF.

This clonotype was recorded many times. The chain has TRBV7-9 and TRBJ1-1; 9 nucleotides align to TRBD1. The CDR3 runs 14 residues. After removal of 5 bases from V and 4 bases from J, the junction contained 5 bases not matched to a gene. CDR1 is SEHNR and CDR2 is FQNEAQ in the germline V gene (reference sequence). CDR3 sequence (DNA): TGTGCCAGCAGCCTACAGGGGGCGTCCACTGAAGCTTTCTTT. Translation gives CASSLQGASTEAFF. The whole variable domain, filled in from reference TRBV7-9 and TRBJ1-1, reads DTGVSQNPRHKITKRGQNVTFRCDPISEHNRLYWYRQTLGQGPEFLTYFQNEAQLEKSRLLSDRFSAERPKGSFSTLEIQRTEQGDSAMYLCASSLQGASTEAFFGQGTRLTVV.

This clonotype appeared many times. The DNA of the CDR3 is TGTGCCAGCAGCGTAGAAGGGGGCATAGATACCGGGGAGCTGTTTTTT. Encoded protein: CASSVEGGIDTGELFF. The chain is built from TRBV9 and TRBJ2-2; the match to TRBD1 covers 7 bases. J was trimmed by 5 bases and V by 0 bases; bases with no gene match: 7. Germline V gene data show CDR1 as SGDLS and CDR2 as YYNGEE. This CDR3 region has 16 residues.

By sample share, this clonotype is medium-sized. The chain couples TRBV6-5 to TRBJ1-2; 7 bases are a match to TRBD1. CDR3 length: 16 amino acids. V lost 6 bases, J lost 8 bases, and 18 bases stayed unmatched. Germline CDR1 reads MNHEY; CDR2 reads SVGAGI. The CDR3 DNA follows: TGTGCCAGCAGAACACGACGACAGGGATCGACGGGAGGCTACACCTTC. This gives the protein CASRTRRQGSTGGYTF.